The clone carrying this TCR beta chain was counted a few times. Antigen: not known. Both TCR beta VDJ combination and CDR3 sequence profiling were carried out. Genomic DNA was the template for this profiling. TCRdb re-called the reads through MiXCR, storing one row per CDR3 protein. Of some 150,000 distinct CDR3 sequences listed, 52% are singletons. The source of the sample is a study of CD8+CD57+ T cells in acquired aplastic anemia. Trimming removed 10 bases from V and 3 bases from J; junction bases left unmatched: 4. This CDR3 contains 12 residues. Germline-derived CDR1 and CDR2 are ENHRY and SYGVKD. Overall study results and limits: No significant patient-versus-control difference appeared in CD8+ Simpson's diversity.

Patients included in sequencing had previously demonstrated CD8+CD57+ cell expansion by flow cytometry. The sequenced sample was sorted CD4+, CD8+, or CD8+CD57+ T cells (not recorded which) from PBMCs. The receptor's source is a human donor with aplastic anemia. The chain couples TRBV10-3 to TRBJ1-2; TRBD1 matches 8 bases. CDR3 sequence: CASTDRDYGYTF. As DNA, the CDR3 is TGTGCCAGCACGGACAGGGACTATGGCTACACCTTC.